This TCR beta chain derives from a study of CD8 T cells in ankylosing spondylitis. Study results and caveats: There were earlier reports of some motif variants in reactive arthritis synovial fluid and blood. Characteristic, it appeared, of ankylosing spondylitis blood was a TCR beta motif of seven or eight highly homologous variants. Clones linked with disease were CD8+ and fairly uncommon in the peripheral blood. Clones tied to disease were said to be significantly enriched in matched ankylosing spondylitis synovial fluid.

V lost 0 bases and J 12 bases, leaving 17 bases between the germline ends. CDR3 size: 13 residues. In germline, CDR1 is SQVTM, CDR2 ANQGSEA. Points on this clonotype: Its cognate antigen is unknown.

Each CDR3 protein gets one entry after TCRdb re-called the 5' RACE reads with MiXCR. The data contain over 400,000 distinct CDR3 sequences, approximately 26% of them singletons. The TCR was taken from a male donor with ankylosing spondylitis. Sequencing input: blood, either unsorted or a sorted T cell fraction (not recorded which). The rearrangement joins TRBV29-1 to TRBJ1-2, with D perhaps TRBD1 (5 bases). CDR3 protein: CSVEDGRDRPDTF. CDR3 DNA: TGCAGCGTTGAAGATGGAAGGGACCGACCGGACACCTTC.